This T cell receptor beta chain is drawn from a study of T cells in Graves' hyperthyroidism and ophthalmopathy (dated by TCRdb to the late 2010s). Regarding the study in general: Peripheral blood samples were taken at initial diagnosis, before any treatment was given. To identify distinguishing TCR V-J signatures, a discovery cohort of 90 to 100 patients was used, comprising 40 to 45 with Graves' ophthalmopathy and 57 with stable Graves' hyperthyroidism. The paper reports TCR Vbeta CDR3 sequencing of about 140 peripheral blood samples: 43 ophthalmopathy, over 70 hyperthyroidism and around 17 progressor patients. The 100 or so discovery patients were randomly divided into training and test sets at a 7:3 ratio. Whether ophthalmopathy could be predicted prospectively was tested in an independent validation cohort made up of under 20 hyperthyroidism patients plus 17 patients who later progressed to ophthalmopathy. After sampling, hyperthyroidism patients received methimazole starting at 30 mg daily, and ophthalmopathy patients received high-dose intravenous methylprednisolone. The study also compared thyroid tissue and blood T-cell repertoires from several Graves' hyperthyroidism patients. What the work shows at the level of the full study, not this receptor alone: Ophthalmopathy was separated from stable hyperthyroidism by a 13 V-J signature model, with around 90% sensitivity and just over 81% specificity obtained in cross-validation and 80%/75% obtained in testing. In validation, the model predicted progression to ophthalmopathy with roughly 66% sensitivity and 72% to 85% specificity, a median of around six months before onset. Sample size was not statistically predetermined, and blinding of investigators to group allocation was not performed. Blood samples also contained most of the expanded thyroid clonotypes (frequency above 0.001), which suggests that blood repertoires may reflect thyroid immune responses.

The TCR beta CDR3 regions were amplified from the RNA transcripts. The TCR CDR3 was subjected to a first round of RT-PCR using the HTBI primer set and the Qiagen OneStep RT-PCR kit. Libraries were constructed in a second round of multiplex PCR, after which size selection and purification were carried out. Paired-end sequencing of the libraries was performed with 100 bp reads on an Illumina HiSeq2000. The study's own analysis went as follows. Raw data were processed with SOAPnuke, discarding reads with adapters, uncalled bases, mean Phred below 15, or no exact constant-primer or identifier match. High-quality paired reads were merged using COPE v1.2.5, and each unique nucleotide sequence was defined as a clonotype. MiTCR v1.1 was used to align clonotypes to the IMGT TRBV, TRBD and TRBJ reference segments. Only V-J combinations with frequency above 0.0001, covering 99.2% of repertoires, were analysed. A TCS score was defined as the ratio of F50 (clonal expansion) to E x V (chaos), with BLOSUM62-based TCRdist applied between CDR3 peptides within each V-J. Welch's t-statistics and random forest reduced around 520 V-J features to fewer than 15, which were used in a naive Bayes classifier (R e1071). TCRdb handled the public reads itself, with Q25 trimming in fastp and clone calling in MiXCR, and kept productive beta chains. Rows are unified per CDR3 protein, each entry keeping the most common DNA and genes. None of the V and J calls come from the authors' own analysis; TCRdb made them. The sample has 500,000 to 650,000 distinct CDR3 sequences on record, about 14% of them singletons. The top ten clones comprise about 12% of the sample.

As to this clonotype: Its cognate antigen has yet to be identified. No much larger clonotype is one base removed from it; base qualities were not supplied.

Ophthalmopathy patients had moderately to severely active disease, with a Clinical Activity Score of 3 or more, a NOSPECS grade of 4 or more, and a disease duration of less than 3 months. The study excluded patients with uncontrolled infections, other autoimmune diseases, pregnancy or lactation. Diagnoses were based on clinical symptoms, serum thyroxine and TRAb, thyroid ultrasound and orbital computed tomography. PBMCs were isolated from 7.5 to 10 ml of fresh peripheral blood by Ficoll-Paque density gradient centrifugation. Total RNA was extracted with Trizol reagent, and quality was checked on an Agilent 2100 Bioanalyzer. The CDR3 goes from the cysteine to the phenylalanine over 14 residues. Solely the CDR3 DNA is kept, with 42 bases framed from the first base.

The origin of this receptor is a woman between 50 and 59 years old with Graves' ophthalmopathy. Recombination connected TRBV3-2 to TRBJ2-2. TRBV3-2 is reported as a pseudogene. Source material: blood. The DNA reads as follows: TGTGCCAGCAGCCAAGAAGGCGTATCCGGGGAGCTGTTTTTT. Translated, this gives CASSQEGVSGELFF.